The next 18 T cell receptor beta chains were all read from a single sample in a study of monozygotic twins with inflammatory bowel disease. TCRdb processed the 5' RACE reads again and assigns one entry to each CDR3 protein, with no DNA. Listed are 300,000 to 400,000 distinct CDR3 sequences; around 2.6% falls within the top ten. The source material was blood. These receptors originate from a human donor with ulcerative colitis or Crohn's disease, or a healthy co-twin of an affected twin (not recorded which).

This chain links TRBV12-3 or TRBV12-4 with TRBJ1-1; the D call from TCRdb, TRBD1, cannot be confirmed without DNA. The CDR3 runs to 14 residues. CDR3 sequence: CASSLGTGLTEAFF.

This sequence joins TRBV6-2 or TRBV6-3 and TRBJ2-2. Germline loops: CDR1 MNHEY, CDR2 SVGEGT. CDR3 length: 16 residues. CDR3 amino acids: CASSRVPTANTGELFF.

The chain couples TRBV6-1 to TRBJ1-6; the TRBD1 assignment by TCRdb is unverifiable without DNA. The CDR3 totals 14 residues. CDR1 is MNHNS, CDR2 SASEGT, per germline. CDR3 sequence reads: CTSTHRTRDSPLHF.

The chain carries TRBV5-1 and TRBJ1-1; TCRdb lists TRBD1, though no DNA is available to test this call. Germline CDR1 and CDR2: SGHRS and YFSETQ. This CDR3 is 16 amino acids long. CDR3 region: CASSLAPTGVDTEAFF.

The V call is TRBV5-1, the J call TRBJ2-1. CDR1 and CDR2 from the germline V gene are SGHRS and YFSETQ. The CDR3 totals 14 residues. CDR3 region: CASSLEASYNEQFF.

J is TRBJ2-7 and V is TRBV5-1; TCRdb lists TRBD1, though no DNA is available to test this call. The germline CDR1 and CDR2 sequences are SGHRS and YFSETQ. The CDR3 loop spans 14 amino acids. CDR3 protein: CASSLAGQGYEQYF.

This rearrangement joins TRBV18 to TRBJ2-1; TCRdb's D gene call, TRBD1, goes unchecked for lack of DNA. CDR1 and CDR2 from the germline V gene are KGHSH and LQKENI. The CDR3 length is 15 residues. CDR3 amino acids: CASSPRTGGRNEQFF.

Here the CDR3 reads CASSPWGQGMETQYF. This sequence joins TRBV5-1 and TRBJ2-5; TCRdb names TRBD1, which stays unverified in the absence of DNA. The CDR3 loop spans 15 amino acids. Germline V CDR1 and CDR2: SGHRS, YFSETQ.

The chain couples TRBV14 to TRBJ2-3; TCRdb calls TRBD1, which cannot be checked without DNA. This CDR3 has 16 amino acids. Germline CDR1 reads SGHDN; CDR2 reads FVKESK. The CDR3 here is CASSWGLGRGTDTQYF.

The genes are TRBV29-1 and TRBJ1-5. In germline, CDR1 is SQVTM, CDR2 ANQGSEA. The CDR3 runs to 14 residues. The CDR3 here is CSVEEDGAEQPQHF.

V usage is TRBV24-1 and J usage is TRBJ2-5; TCRdb gives TRBD1 as the D gene, but with no DNA this cannot be confirmed. This CDR3 has 12 amino acids. Germline CDR1 and CDR2: KGHDR and SFDVKD. CDR3 sequence: CATSDPLETQYF.

This CDR3 reads CASSSGPAVENIQYF. The V and J genes are TRBV7-3 and TRBJ2-4; the D call from TCRdb, TRBD2, cannot be confirmed without DNA. The germline V gene has CDR1 SGHTA and CDR2 FQGTGA. The CDR3 has 15 amino acids.

This chain connects TRBV12-3 or TRBV12-4 to TRBJ1-2; TCRdb proposes TRBD1, but this gene call is untestable without DNA. This CDR3 is built from 14 residues. CDR3 sequence: CASRLWGEKDGYTF.

The rearrangement links TRBV20-1 to TRBJ2-2; without DNA, the TCRdb call of TRBD2 cannot be checked. CDR3 length: 15 residues. From germline, CDR1 is DFQATT and CDR2 SNEGSKA (reference sequence). Here the CDR3 reads CSAREGLVVGGELFF.

This CDR3 is CSVLAGKDNYGYTF. The V and J genes are TRBV29-1 and TRBJ1-2. Germline loops: CDR1 SQVTM, CDR2 ANQGSEA. This CDR3 has 14 amino acids. The variable domain in full, with the rest retrieved from reference TRBV29-1 and TRBJ1-2, is SAVISQKPSRDICQRGTSLTIQCQVDSQVTMMFWYRQQPGQSLTLIATANQGSEATYESGFVIDKFPISRPNLTFSTLTVSNMSPEDSSIYLCSVLAGKDNYGYTFGSGTRLTVV.

V gene TRBV9 combines with J gene TRBJ1-1. Germline loops: CDR1 SGDLS, CDR2 YYNGEE. This CDR3 comprises 17 residues. The CDR3: CASSVGGGVGPYTEAFF.

J is TRBJ2-7 and V is TRBV5-1; TCRdb proposes TRBD2, but this gene call is untestable without DNA. The CDR3 is 15 residues long. CDR1 SGHRS and CDR2 YFSETQ come from the germline V gene. This CDR3 reads CASSGEGVTSYEQYF. Full variable domain (rest looked up from reference TRBV5-1 and TRBJ2-7): KAGVTQTPRYLIKTRGQQVTLSCSPISGHRSVSWYQQTPGQGLQFLFEYFSETQRNKGNFPGRFSGRQFSNSRSEMNVSTLELGDSALYLCASSGEGVTSYEQYFGPGTRLTVT.

The chain employs TRBV12-3 or TRBV12-4 and TRBJ2-2; the TCRdb D gene call, TRBD1, has no DNA to confirm it. The CDR3 extends over 17 amino acids. CDR3 amino acids: CASSQRTGTPNTGELFF.